This T cell receptor beta chain was found in a study of T cell responses to AZD1222 COVID-19 vaccine. Sequencing used immunoSEQ multiplex PCR; TCRdb keeps in-frame clones, though not all of them. Among around 120,000 clones, approximately 90% were seen once, and the ten largest hold roughly 8.9%. This CDR3 contains 15 residues. The V gene's germline CDR1 is GTSNPN and CDR2 SVGIG (reference sequence). Trimming cost V 0 bases and J 4 bases, with 12 bases left between them. V gene TRBV30 combines with J gene TRBJ2-2, with D possibly being TRBD1 (6 bases). Material: peripheral blood, obtained on day 0 of AZD1222 vaccination. The source of this sequence is an adult in good health. The CDR3 sequence: CAWSVARGGTGELFF. The CDR3 bases are TGTGCCTGGAGTGTAGCCAGGGGCGGCACCGGGGAGCTGTTTTTT.